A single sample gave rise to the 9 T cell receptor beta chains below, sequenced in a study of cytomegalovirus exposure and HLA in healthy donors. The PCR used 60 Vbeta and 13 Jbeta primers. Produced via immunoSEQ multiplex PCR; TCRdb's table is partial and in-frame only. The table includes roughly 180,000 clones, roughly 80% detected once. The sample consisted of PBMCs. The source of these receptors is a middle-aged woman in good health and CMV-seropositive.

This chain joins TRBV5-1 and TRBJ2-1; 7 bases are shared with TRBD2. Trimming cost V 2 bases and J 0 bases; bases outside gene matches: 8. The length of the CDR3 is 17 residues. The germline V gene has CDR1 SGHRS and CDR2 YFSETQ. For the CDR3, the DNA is TGCGCCAGCAGCTTATACCTAGCGGACGACTCCTACAATGAGCAGTTCTTC. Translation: CASSLYLADDSYNEQFF. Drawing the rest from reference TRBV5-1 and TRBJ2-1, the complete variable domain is KAGVTQTPRYLIKTRGQQVTLSCSPISGHRSVSWYQQTPGQGLQFLFEYFSETQRNKGNFPGRFSGRQFSNSRSEMNVSTLELGDSALYLCASSLYLADDSYNEQFFGPGTRLTVL.

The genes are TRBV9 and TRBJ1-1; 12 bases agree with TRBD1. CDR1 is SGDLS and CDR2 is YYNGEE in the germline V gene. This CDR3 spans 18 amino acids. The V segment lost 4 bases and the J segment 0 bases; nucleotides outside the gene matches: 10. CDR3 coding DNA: TGTGCCAGCAGCCAAACCGGGACAGGGGGCCCAATGAACACTGAAGCTTTCTTT. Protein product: CASSQTGTGGPMNTEAFF.

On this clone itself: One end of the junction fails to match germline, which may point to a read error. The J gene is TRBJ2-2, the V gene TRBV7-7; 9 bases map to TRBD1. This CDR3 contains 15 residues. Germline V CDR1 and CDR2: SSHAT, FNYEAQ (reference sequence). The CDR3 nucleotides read TGTGCTAGCAGCTCCGGGACAGGGACCGTCGGGGAGCTGTTTTTT. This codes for CASSSGTGTVGELFF. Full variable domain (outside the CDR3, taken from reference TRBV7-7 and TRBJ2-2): GAGVSQSPRYKVTKRGQDVTLRCDPISSHATLYWYQQALGQGPEFLTYFNYEAQPDKSGLPSDRFSAERPEGSISTLTIQRTEQRDSAMYRCASSSGTGTVGELFFGEGSRLTVL.

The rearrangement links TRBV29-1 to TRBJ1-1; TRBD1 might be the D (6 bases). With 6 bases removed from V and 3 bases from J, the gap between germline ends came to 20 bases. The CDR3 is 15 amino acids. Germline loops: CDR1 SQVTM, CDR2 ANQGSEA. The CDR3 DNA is TGCAGCGTCGCCGGGACACAGAACTCTTACACTGAAGCTTTCTTT. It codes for CSVAGTQNSYTEAFF.

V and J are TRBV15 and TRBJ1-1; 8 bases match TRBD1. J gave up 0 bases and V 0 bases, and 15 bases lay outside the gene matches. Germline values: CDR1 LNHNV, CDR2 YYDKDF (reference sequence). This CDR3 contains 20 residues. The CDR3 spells CATSRDLDRGYNLVNTEAFF. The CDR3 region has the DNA TGTGCCACCAGCAGAGATCTCGACAGGGGCTATAACCTAGTGAACACTGAAGCTTTCTTT.

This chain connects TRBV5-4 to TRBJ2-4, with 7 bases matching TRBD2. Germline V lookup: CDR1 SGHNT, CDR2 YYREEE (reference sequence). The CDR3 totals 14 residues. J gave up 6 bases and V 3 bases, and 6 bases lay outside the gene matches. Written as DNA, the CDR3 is TGTGCCAGCAGCTCCCCAGGGAGGGGAAACATTCAGTACTTC. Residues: CASSSPGRGNIQYF.

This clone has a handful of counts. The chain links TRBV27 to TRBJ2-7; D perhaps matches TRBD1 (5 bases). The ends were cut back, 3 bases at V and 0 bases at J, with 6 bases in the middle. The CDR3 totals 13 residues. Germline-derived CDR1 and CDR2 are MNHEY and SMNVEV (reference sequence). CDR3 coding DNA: TGTGCCAGCAGTTTCAGGGTCTCCTACGAGCAGTACTTC. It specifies CASSFRVSYEQYF.

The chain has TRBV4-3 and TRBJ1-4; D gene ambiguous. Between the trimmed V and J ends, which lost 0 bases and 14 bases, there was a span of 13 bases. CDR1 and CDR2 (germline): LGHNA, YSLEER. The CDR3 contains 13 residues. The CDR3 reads CASSQEPRQVLFF. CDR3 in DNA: TGCGCCAGCAGCCAAGAACCCAGGCAGGTCCTGTTTTTT.

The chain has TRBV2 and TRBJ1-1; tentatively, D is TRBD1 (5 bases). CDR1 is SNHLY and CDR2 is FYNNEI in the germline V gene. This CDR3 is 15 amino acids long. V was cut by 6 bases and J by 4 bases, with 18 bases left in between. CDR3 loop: CASRGLWGVGTEAFF. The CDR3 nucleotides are TGTGCCAGCAGGGGCCTCTGGGGGGTCGGCACTGAAGCTTTCTTT.